Each of the 6 T cell receptor beta chains below was sequenced from the same sample in a study of regulatory T cells in long-lasting Graves disease. Time point specified: newly diagnosed GD, antithyroid drugs for less than 3 months. The TCR library was prepared using RNA isolated from PBMCs. To make TCR beta libraries, researchers used iRepertoire HTBI primers and Arm-PCR of CDR3 regions. TCRdb analysed the multiplex PCR reads with MiXCR anew, one entry per CDR3 protein. Among about 460,000 distinct CDR3 sequences, 14% were seen once, and the ten largest hold approximately 15%. These data were likewise used in another study, on T cells in Graves' hyperthyroidism and ophthalmopathy.

Sequencing used peripheral blood mononuclear cells (PBMCs), obtained at new diagnosis, from a patient treated with antithyroid drugs. The source is a woman aged 45-60 years with Graves disease.

This clonotype was counted at least ten times. The CDR3 sequence: CASSLDGGGGSDTQYF. In DNA, the CDR3 is TGCGCCAGCAGCTTGGACGGCGGGGGGGGCTCAGATACGCAGTATTTT. This chain connects TRBV5-1 to TRBJ2-3, with 9 bases fitting TRBD2. The CDR3 extends over 16 amino acids. Germline trimming cut 0 bases from V and 4 bases from J; bases unmatched to any gene: 6. CDR1 SGHRS and CDR2 YFSETQ come from the germline V gene.

As for this clonotype: A read error may be the cause here, since a much bigger clone is one base away. CDR3 DNA: TGTGCCGCTAATCGACTAGCGGGAGCCAATGAGCAGTTCTTC. It specifies CAANRLAGANEQFF. This chain connects TRBV12-3 or TRBV12-4 to TRBJ2-1; TRBD2 aligns across 12 bases. V trimming: 11 bases; J trimming: 6 bases; junction bases outside the gene matches: 8. The CDR3 has 14 residues.

This clonotype was counted a few times. V and J are TRBV28 and TRBJ2-6, with unresolved D. Trimming removed 2 bases at V and 0 bases at J, with 11 bases between. This CDR3 region has 17 residues. Per the germline V gene, CDR1 is MDHEN and CDR2 is SYDVKM. CDR3 loop: CASSLDAASSGANVLTF. In nucleotides, the CDR3 is TGTGCCAGCAGTTTAGACGCAGCGAGCTCTGGGGCCAACGTCCTGACTTTC. Full variable domain (remainder filled in from reference TRBV28 and TRBJ2-6): DVKVTQSSRYLVKRTGEKVFLECVQDMDHENMFWYRQDPGLGLRLIYFSYDVKMKEKGDIPEGYSVSREKKERFSLILESASTNQTSMYLCASSLDAASSGANVLTFGAGSRLTVL.

The chain's CDR3 is CASSEARVAGVRNEQYF. The CDR3 DNA reads TGTGCCAGCAGTGAAGCGCGAGTAGCGGGAGTCCGCAATGAGCAGTACTTC. J is TRBJ2-5 and V is TRBV2; the match to TRBD2 covers 9 bases. Germline V gene sequence: CDR1 SNHLY, CDR2 FYNNEI. J lost 11 bases, V lost 0 bases, and 16 bases had no gene match. The CDR3 covers 17 residues.

This clonotype was detected many times. The V call is TRBV28, the J call TRBJ1-2; TRBD1 agrees at 9 bases. V was pared by 7 bases and J by 5 bases, with 8 bases of the junction left unmatched. This CDR3 region has 14 residues. Germline V gene lookup returns CDR1 MDHEN and CDR2 SYDVKM. The CDR3 bases are TGTGCCAGCAAGAACCCCGGGACAGGGTATGGCTACACCTTC. It specifies CASKNPGTGYGYTF.

This clonotype was counted ten times or more. V and J are TRBV2 and TRBJ1-5, with D possibly being TRBD1 (5 bases). This CDR3 is 12 amino acids long. Germline loops: CDR1 SNHLY, CDR2 FYNNEI. The ends were cut back, 7 bases at V and 5 bases at J, with 9 bases in the middle. The DNA of the CDR3 is TGTGCCAGCAATGGGGACTATCAGCCCCAGCATTTT. It codes for CASNGDYQPQHF.